What follows are 8 T cell receptor beta chains derived from one specimen sequenced in a study of shared clonotypes between healthy human individuals. TCRdb keeps only in-frame clones here, not all; method: immunoSEQ multiplex PCR. There are about 2.3 million clones in the sample; approximately 93% occur only once, and roughly 0.36% lies in the top ten. Sample: naive CD4+ T cells from PBMCs. Subset of the sample: CD45RA+ positively selected. These TCRs come from a man aged 18 to 35 in good health. Some clones in this sample may be carry-over from other donors' samples.

The chain employs TRBV5-1 and TRBJ2-3; D is perhaps TRBD2 (6 bases). The germline V gene has CDR1 SGHRS and CDR2 YFSETQ. V was clipped by 4 bases and J by 5 bases, with 17 bases between them. CDR3 size: 15 residues. The CDR3 region has the DNA TGCGCCAGCAGCCGGGACTTTAGGGTACAAGATACGCAGTATTTT. This codes for CASSRDFRVQDTQYF. Complete variable domain (other parts from reference TRBV5-1 and TRBJ2-3): KAGVTQTPRYLIKTRGQQVTLSCSPISGHRSVSWYQQTPGQGLQFLFEYFSETQRNKGNFPGRFSGRQFSNSRSEMNVSTLELGDSALYLCASSRDFRVQDTQYFGPGTRLTVL.

The V call is TRBV28, the J call TRBJ2-4, with D perhaps assigned TRBD1 or TRBD2 (5 bases each). V shed 2 bases and J shed 1 base, with 12 bases lying between them. The CDR3 extends over 16 amino acids. CDR1 is MDHEN and CDR2 is SYDVKM in the germline V gene. CDR3 protein: CASSLHGTGAKNIQYF. The CDR3 DNA reads as TGTGCCAGCAGTTTACACGGGACGGGGGCCAAAAACATTCAGTACTTC.

The chain combines TRBV12-1 with TRBJ2-5; the table's D call TRBD1 went unverified against the DNA. TRBV12-1 counts as a pseudogene. The CDR3 spans 12 residues. CDR3 residues: CASSCLRETQYF. In nucleotides, the CDR3 is TGTGCCAGCAGCTGCCTCAGGGAGACCCAGTACTTC.

This clone was counted once. The V call is TRBV7-8, the J call TRBJ1-2, with TRBD1 as a possible D gene (6 bases). Trimming removed 5 bases from V and 0 bases from J, with 16 bases in between. The CDR3 totals 16 residues. Germline V CDR1 and CDR2: SGHVS, FQNEAQ. This CDR3 is CASSRFGQTANYGYTF. CDR3 coding DNA: TGTGCCAGCAGCCGATTCGGACAGACCGCTAACTATGGCTACACCTTC. Full variable domain (outside the CDR3, taken from reference TRBV7-8 and TRBJ1-2): GAGVSQSPRYKVAKRGQDVALRCDPISGHVSLFWYQQALGQGPEFLTYFQNEAQLDKSGLPSDRFFAERPEGSVSTLKIQRTQQEDSAVYLCASSRFGQTANYGYTFGSGTRLTVV.

This clone was counted once. This chain links TRBV30 with TRBJ2-2; D remains unclear. V lost 3 bases, J lost 0 bases, and 5 bases lay in between. The germline CDR1 and CDR2 sequences are GTSNPN and SVGIG (reference sequence). The CDR3 contains 13 residues. The CDR3 bases are TGTGCCTGGAGCAAACCGAACACCGGGGAGCTGTTTTTT. Protein product: CAWSKPNTGELFF.

The chain couples TRBV19 to TRBJ1-1, with TRBD1 identical over 8 bases. The V segment lost 6 bases and the J segment 7 bases; nucleotides outside the gene matches: 10. Germline CDR1 is LNHDA and CDR2 is SQIVND (reference sequence). CDR3 length: 14 amino acids. The CDR3 DNA sequence: TGTGCCAGTAGCCCGCCGGGACAGGTATATGAAGCTTTCTTT. As protein: CASSPPGQVYEAFF.

The chain recombines TRBV28 with TRBJ1-3, with 9 positions matching TRBD1. The V gene end was trimmed by 2 bases and the J gene end by 1 base; junction bases not matched to a gene: 9. The CDR3 has 18 residues. Germline assignment: CDR1 MDHEN and CDR2 SYDVKM. In nucleotides, the CDR3 is TGTGCCAGCAGTTTAAACGTGCCGGGACAGGGATCTGGAAACACCATATATTTT. Translation gives CASSLNVPGQGSGNTIYF.

The rearrangement joins TRBV29-1 to TRBJ1-4; D possibly corresponds to TRBD1 (5 bases). Germline values: CDR1 SQVTM, CDR2 ANQGSEA. This CDR3 is built from 16 residues. Trimming took 4 bases from V and 2 from J, leaving 17 bases between them. CDR3 region: CSVVATATGTNEKLFF. CDR3 in DNA: TGCAGCGTTGTCGCGACAGCGACCGGCACTAATGAAAAACTGTTTTTT.